The 18 T cell receptor delta chains reported below all come from one sample, sequenced in a study of γδ T cells in repeated Plasmodium falciparum infection. Bulk repertoires came from Vgamma9/Vdelta2+ or Vdelta2-negative gammadelta T cells flow-sorted from PBMC. TCRdb reprocessed the multiplex PCR reads through CATT. The sample lists 55,000 to 70,000 delta-chain clones, over 1.5% occurring once. Sequenced sample: gamma-delta T cells from blood. The receptor source for this set is a pool of human donors (malaria-infected and uninfected, not separated).

This clone showed up just a few times. A far larger clone is off by one base, so a read error is likely. Other DNA sequences of this sample code for an identical CDR3. The V gene is TRDV1, the J gene TRDJ1; a possible D gene is TRDD3 (6 bases). The J gene was not available in TCRdb and was assigned here by matching the DNA to germline segments. V was clipped by 5 bases and J by 2 bases, with 24 bases between them. Germline V gene sequence: CDR1 TSWWSYY, CDR2 QGS. The CDR3 is 18 residues long. This CDR3 reads CALGKISGGWRYTDKLIF. The CDR3 DNA reads as TGTGCTCTTGGGAAAATAAGTGGGGGGTGGCGGTATACCGATAAACTCATCTTT.

This clone was found a few times. The protein TCRdb gives is from a much larger clone and does not agree with this DNA's translation at residue 14, likely a read error; the protein shown here comes from the DNA. The chain uses TRDV1 and TRDJ1; 9 bases are a match to TRDD3. Trimming at V came to 3 bases and at J to 3 bases, leaving 17 bases not matched to a gene. This CDR3 spans 19 amino acids. The germline V gene encodes CDR1 TSWWSYY and CDR2 QGS. CDR3 residues: CALGDNSYGGYRRADKLIF. CDR3 in DNA: TGTGCTCTTGGGGACAATTCCTACGGGGGATACAGGAGGGCCGATAAACTCATCTTT.

This clone was seen only a few times. TCRdb's entry gives the protein of a much larger clone, which mismatches this DNA's translation at residue 14, likely from a read error; the protein reported here is translated from the DNA. The V and J genes are TRDV3 and TRDJ1, with TRDD3 matching over 11 bases. CDR1 and CDR2 (germline): TVYSNPD, GDNSRS (reference sequence). The V gene end was trimmed by 4 bases and the J gene end by 4 bases; junction bases not matched to a gene: 23. The CDR3 is 19 residues long. DNA of the CDR3: TGTGCCTCCACGGCCATTCTTCGCGGGTCTGGGGGATACAGCGATAAACTCATCTTT. It codes for CASTAILRGSGGYSDKLIF. Full variable domain (missing parts from reference TRDV3 and TRDJ1): CDKVTQSSPDQTVASGSEVVLLCTYDTVYSNPDLFWYRIRPDYSFQFVFYGDNSRSEGADFTQGRFSVKHILTQKAFHLVISPVRTEDSATYYCASTAILRGSGGYSDKLIFGKGTRVTVEP.

This clone appeared a few times. TCRdb assigns this DNA the protein of a much larger clone, which departs from its translation at residue 17; this likely reflects a read error, and the protein shown comes from translating the DNA. The chain joins TRDV1 to TRDJ1, with D possibly TRDD3 on 6 matching bases. TCRdb does not report a J gene; here it was assigned by matching the DNA to germline references. Trimming left V 0 bases short and J 1 base short, with 33 bases between. Germline CDR1 and CDR2: TSWWSYY and QGS. There are 23 residues in the CDR3. DNA for the CDR3: TGTGCTCTTGGGGAACTTGAAGGACCAGGGGATCCGACCCTAAACAGGTTCACCGATAAACTCATCTTT. This gives the protein CALGELEGPGDPTLNRFTDKLIF.

This clone occurred many times. The TCRdb protein, from a much larger clone, departs from this DNA's translation at residue 6, likely by read error; the protein shown derives from the DNA. J is TRDJ3 and V is TRDV1, with 12 bases fitting TRDD3. With 2 bases clipped from V and 0 bases from J, the junction kept 17 bases outside the gene matches. This CDR3 comprises 24 residues. CDR1 is TSWWSYY, CDR2 QGS, per germline. The CDR3 DNA is TGTGCTCTTGGGGAAGGGCCCTACCTTCCAACTGGGGGATACTTCTCCTGGGACACCCGACAGATGTTTTTC. Its translation is CALGEGPYLPTGGYFSWDTRQMFF.

This clone has only a few counts. It differs at one base from a far larger clone, so likely a read error. In the same sample, other DNA sequences code for this CDR3. V usage is TRDV1 and J usage is TRDJ1; either TRDD2 or TRDD3 may fit D (8 bases each). This CDR3 spans 23 amino acids. Looked up from germline, CDR1 is TSWWSYY and CDR2 is QGS. CDR3 DNA sequence: TGTGCTCTTGGAGAACTCACCTTCCTAATTTCACCCGTCAGTGGGGATACAGCCGATAAACTCATCTTC. Translated: CALGELTFLISPVSGDTADKLIF.

This clone has just a few counts. A far bigger clonotype differs at one base, so this is likely a read error. This specimen includes other DNA sequences encoding the same CDR3. The chain combines TRDV1 with TRDJ1; D remains unclear. CDR3 length equals 12 residues. Germline V gives CDR1 TSWWSYY, CDR2 QGS. CDR3 coding DNA: TGTGCTCTTGGGGAACGTCGACATAAACTCATTTTT. Its protein is CALGERRHKLIF.

A remark on this clone: This likely stems from a read error, as it lies one base from a far larger clone. Other nucleotide sequences in the sample specify the same CDR3. J is TRDJ1 and V is TRDV1; 13 nucleotides line up with TRDD3. TCRdb lists no J gene, so it was determined here by aligning the DNA to germline. The ends lost 11 bases at V and 0 bases at J; junction bases unmatched: 24. Germline values: CDR1 TSWWSYY, CDR2 QGS. CDR3 length equals 21 residues. The CDR3 bases are TGTGCTTTGCAGTCGGGGCCTCCGTTTACTGGGGGATACGCGTACACCGATAAACTCATCTTT. It yields the protein CALQSGPPFTGGYAYTDKLIF.

There are a few counts of this clone. TCRdb's entry gives the protein of a much larger clone, which mismatches this DNA's translation at residue 17, likely from a read error; the protein reported here is translated from the DNA. This chain links TRDV1 with TRDJ1; 7 bases are shared with TRDD3. The CDR3 spans 23 residues. The germline gives CDR1 TSWWSYY, CDR2 QGS. V was clipped by 2 bases and J by 0 bases; unmatched bases: 27. The CDR3 DNA reads as TGTGCTCTTGGGGAAACTTCGGTTCTAGGGAGACTGGGGATTACTACGCACACCGATAAACTCATCTTT. This gives the protein CALGETSVLGRLGITTHTDKLIF.

This clone turned up a few times. TCRdb pairs this DNA with a much larger clone's protein that differs at residue 17, likely a read error; the protein shown was translated from the DNA. The CDR3: CACDTGKTDWGWDTDKPIF. The CDR3 bases are TGTGCCTGTGACACCGGAAAGACGGACTGGGGGTGGGACACCGATAAACCCATCTTT. No J gene was named, though the V gene is TRDV2; the listed D gene, TRDD3, was not tested against the DNA. This CDR3 is 19 amino acids long. Germline V CDR1 and CDR2: GEAIGNYY, EKD.

This clone was detected once. Its ends do not fully match the called genes, so a read error is possible. V and J are TRDV1 and TRDJ1; TRDD3 aligns across 8 bases. Because TCRdb records no J gene, it was assigned here through a match of the DNA to germline. The V gene's germline CDR1 is TSWWSYY and CDR2 QGS. The CDR3 length is 18 residues. CDR3 residues: CSGGIRLLGIGKSDKLIF. CDR3 DNA: TGCTCTGGGGGAATACGACTACTGGGGATAGGGAAGTCCGATAAACTCATCTTT.

On this clone itself: This DNA translates differently at residue 7 from the TCRdb protein, which is that of a much larger clone; a read error is likely, and the protein shown is the DNA's own translation. The chain has TRDV2 and TRDJ1; a possible D gene is TRDD3 (6 bases). Trimming pared 5 bases from V and 2 bases from J, leaving 20 bases between. CDR3 length equals 16 residues. Germline assignment: CDR1 GEAIGNYY and CDR2 EKD. The CDR3 loop reads CACGPGMRVVTDKLIF. The CDR3 coding sequence is TGTGCCTGTGGCCCGGGGATGCGCGTGGTTACCGATAAACTCATCTTT.

This clone has ten or more counts. A clone one base away is much larger, so this may be a read error. Different DNA sequences within this sample yield the same CDR3. The chain couples TRDV1 to TRDJ2; 8 bases match TRDD3. The germline gives CDR1 TSWWSYY, CDR2 QGS. J lost 4 bases, V lost 4 bases, and 20 bases had no gene match. The CDR3 consists of 20 residues. CDR3 DNA: TGTGCTCTTGGGGGGCACCGCTTCCAACTGGGGGGCCTTTCGACAGCACAACTCTTCTTT. Its translation: CALGGHRFQLGGLSTAQLFF.

In its sample, this clone was seen many times. A single base is all that separates this from a far larger clone, so a read error is likely. This specimen includes other DNA sequences encoding the same CDR3. The V call is TRDV1, the J call TRDJ1, with TRDD3 matching over 11 bases. This CDR3 is 20 amino acids long. Germline V gene sequence: CDR1 TSWWSYY, CDR2 QGS. The CDR3, as DNA: TGTGCCCTTGGGGAACTCTCGGAATACTGGGGGATAGGGTACACCGATAAACTCATCTTT. Translating it yields CALGELSEYWGIGYTDKLIF.

The table lists this clone with many counts. The amino acid sequence in TCRdb belongs to a much larger clone and departs from this DNA's translation at residue 18, likely a sequencing read error; the sequence shown is translated from the DNA. This chain uses TRDV1 with TRDJ1; 7 bases agree with TRDD3. This CDR3 contains 19 residues. CDR1 is TSWWSYY, CDR2 QGS, per germline. The CDR3 coding sequence is TGTGCTCTTGGGGTCCATGTAGGGGGTGGGGGACCCGGCAGGGATAAACTCACCTTT. Translation: CALGVHVGGGGPGRDKLTF.

A note on this clone: It differs at one base from a far larger clone, so likely a read error. The same CDR3 also results from other DNA sequences found in this sample. The rearrangement joins TRDV1 to TRDJ1, with D perhaps matching TRDD3 (5 bases). TCRdb lists no J gene, so it was determined here by aligning the DNA to germline. Germline V gene sequence: CDR1 TSWWSYY, CDR2 QGS. V was pared by 0 bases and J by 7 bases, with 30 bases between. The CDR3 runs to 20 residues. The CDR3 is CALGELDFLLGDTKWGKLIF. CDR3 coding DNA: TGTGCTCTTGGGGAACTTGACTTTCTCTTAGGGGACACCAAATGGGGTAAACTCATCTTT.

In regard to this clone: A read error is the likely source, as a far larger clone sits one nucleotide away. The same CDR3 arises from other DNA sequences in this sample as well. The chain carries TRDV3 and TRDJ1; TRDD3 matches at 8 bases. Germline CDR1 reads TVYSNPD; CDR2 reads GDNSRS (reference sequence). The V and J ends lost 3 bases and 0 bases, in that order; junction bases with no gene match: 27. This CDR3 contains 21 residues. CDR3 coding DNA: TGTGCCTTAGGTTTTAGACGTACTGGGGGGTACTCCCTTACTTACACCGATAAACTCATCTTT. Translating gives CALGFRRTGGYSLTYTDKLIF.

This clone was recorded a few times. This probably arose from a read error, given a far larger clone one base away. The identical CDR3 is also encoded by other nucleotide sequences in the sample. V and J are TRDV3 and TRDJ1; 10 bases match TRDD3. The CDR3 covers 19 residues. The trim removed 4 bases at V and 0 bases at J, leaving 20 bases unmatched. Germline V gene lookup returns CDR1 TVYSNPD and CDR2 GDNSRS (reference sequence). The DNA for the CDR3 is TGTGCCTCGACTCCTTCCCCCTGGGGGATAGTCTCGTACACCGATAAACTCATCTTT. Translated, it gives CASTPSPWGIVSYTDKLIF.